This T cell receptor (beta chain) was retrieved from a study of vaccination and CD4 T cells after COVID-19. Background on the study: Cells received overlapping spike peptides from SARS-CoV-2, HCoV-NL63, HCoV-OC43 and HCoV-229E as stimulation.

The treatment here: roughly nine-day PBMC culture with coronavirus spike peptide pools or control peptides (ViraFEST assay). Gathering of the CD4+ T cells, from the unexposed donor, took place before the COVID-19 pandemic (2011-2018). ViraFEST used peptide pools to expand antigen-specific T cells before TCR sequencing. Probing of unexposed-donor CD4+ T cells with SARS-CoV-2 S/N and four cold-coronavirus spikes was done, cells permitting. About this clonotype: Its antigen is not known.

Cultured CD4+ T-cell DNA underwent Oncomine TCR Beta short-read sequencing. The source of extracted genomic DNA was cultured CD4+ T cells. TCRdb reprocessed the PCR reads via MiXCR and lists one record per CDR3 protein. The repertoire has some 8,600 distinct CDR3 sequences, around 42% of them found once; the top ten carry over 25%. Study results and limitations: Relatively few convalescent patients were studied; early post-infection timepoints were not included.

The sequence was collected from a human donor in good health. Sequencing was carried out using CD4+ T cells from blood, cultured in vitro.

The DNA for the CDR3 is TGTGCCAGTAGTTCGCCAGCCAATTCACCCCTCCACTTT. This codes for CASSSPANSPLHF. V usage is TRBV19 and J usage is TRBJ1-6, with D unclear. Germline V CDR1 and CDR2: LNHDA, SQIVND (reference sequence). The CDR3 has 13 amino acids. The V and J ends lost 5 bases and 7 bases respectively, with 9 bases between them.